Below are 22 T cell receptor beta chains sequenced from a single sample in a study of identical twins. TCRdb fed the 5' RACE reads into MiXCR, producing one record per CDR3 protein. The sample contains over 500,000 distinct CDR3 sequences, 22% of which appear only once. These data also formed part of another study, on T cells expressing NK-cell markers.

The material sequenced was CD4+ T cells sorted from blood. Source of these receptors: a young woman in good health.

The chain links TRBV10-1 to TRBJ2-1; no clear D gene. V was cut by 2 bases and J by 8 bases, with 16 bases left in between. Germline CDR1 reads WNHNN; CDR2 reads SYGVQD (reference sequence). The CDR3 runs to 15 residues. CDR3 coding DNA: TGCGCCAGCAGTGAGGTCCGCTCCTACCCAGATGAGCAGTTCTTC. This gives the protein CASSEVRSYPDEQFF.

The J gene is TRBJ2-5, the V gene TRBV20-1; weak D call: TRBD1 (5 bases). The V end was cut by 3 bases, the J end by 1 base, with 21 bases between. Germline-derived CDR1 and CDR2 are DFQATT and SNEGSKA (reference sequence). The CDR3 has 17 amino acids. The CDR3 protein is CSASPPPATGFQETQYF. As DNA, the CDR3 is TGCAGTGCTAGTCCACCTCCAGCCACAGGATTCCAAGAGACCCAGTACTTC.

The chain uses TRBV29-1 and TRBJ2-4, with D possibly matching TRBD2 (7 bases). Trimming cost V 4 bases and J 0 bases, with 13 bases left between them. The CDR3 is made up of 15 amino acids. In germline, CDR1 is SQVTM, CDR2 ANQGSEA. CDR3 protein: CSVVGGGLAKNIQYF. The CDR3 DNA sequence: TGCAGCGTTGTGGGAGGGGGATTAGCCAAAAACATTCAGTACTTC.

This clonotype was detected a few times. The chain uses TRBV10-3 and TRBJ1-1; D unclear. The CDR3 is 16 residues long. Trimming took 5 bases from V and 1 from J, leaving 17 bases between them. In germline, CDR1 is ENHRY, CDR2 SYGVKD. DNA of the CDR3: TGTGCCATCAGTCACGCCTCTATTCCTGGGAACACTGAAGCTTTCTTT. Translating it yields CAISHASIPGNTEAFF.

The chain uses TRBV7-6 and TRBJ1-6; D remains ambiguous. V lost 2 bases and J 9 bases, leaving 8 bases between the germline ends. The CDR3 has 13 amino acids. The germline CDR1 and CDR2 sequences are SGHVS and FNYEAQ. This CDR3 is CASSLNKGSPLHF. The CDR3 bases are TGTGCCAGCAGCTTAAATAAGGGTTCACCCCTCCACTTT. Using reference TRBV7-6 and TRBJ1-6 for the parts outside the CDR3, the full variable domain is GAGVSQSPRYKVTKRGQDVALRCDPISGHVSLYWYRQALGQGPEFLTYFNYEAQQDKSGLPNDRFSAERPEGSISTLTIQRTEQRDSAMYRCASSLNKGSPLHFGNGTRLTVT.

This clonotype was counted between two and nine times. V and J are TRBV5-1 and TRBJ1-1, with D unclear. The germline V and J ends were trimmed by 3 bases and 1 base, with 10 bases remaining between them. CDR3 size: 14 residues. The germline CDR1 and CDR2 sequences are SGHRS and YFSETQ. CDR3 loop: CASSWALENTEAFF. CDR3 in DNA: TGCGCCAGCAGCTGGGCACTTGAGAACACTGAAGCTTTCTTT.

This clonotype has more than one count but fewer than ten. V is TRBV7-2 and J is TRBJ2-3; TRBD1 or TRBD2 may be the D gene (5 bases each). V was clipped by 5 bases and J by 2 bases, with 14 bases between them. The CDR3 is 15 residues long. CDR1 and CDR2 (germline): SGHTA, FQGNSA. In DNA form, the CDR3 reads TGTGCCAGCAGCCGACGGGGCGAGACCACAGATACGCAGTATTTT. This encodes CASSRRGETTDTQYF. The entire variable domain, with the rest obtained from reference TRBV7-2 and TRBJ2-3, is as follows: GAGVSQSPSNKVTEKGKDVELRCDPISGHTALYWYRQSLGQGLEFLIYFQGNSAPDKSGLPSDRFSAERTGGSVSTLTIQRTQQEDSAVYLCASSRRGETTDTQYFGPGTRLTVL.

This clonotype was counted many times. The rearrangement links TRBV12-3 or TRBV12-4 to TRBJ2-3; no firm D call. The CDR3 loop spans 13 amino acids. V was pared by 3 bases and J by 1 base, with 5 bases between. The CDR3 region is CASSFGGTDTQYF. As DNA, the CDR3 is TGTGCCAGCAGTTTCGGAGGCACAGATACGCAGTATTTT.

The chain recombines TRBV20-1 with TRBJ2-1, with D perhaps matching TRBD1 or TRBD2 (5 bases each). Trimming left V 4 bases short and J 8 bases short, with 9 bases between. Germline V gene lookup returns CDR1 DFQATT and CDR2 SNEGSKA (reference sequence). CDR3 length: 11 residues. This CDR3 is CSATPGHEQFF. In DNA, the CDR3 is TGCAGTGCTACCCCGGGGCATGAGCAGTTCTTC.

The chain joins TRBV20-1 to TRBJ2-2; D unclear. The CDR3 loop spans 14 amino acids. The ends were cut back, 3 bases at V and 0 bases at J, with 8 bases in the middle. Germline CDR1 is DFQATT and CDR2 is SNEGSKA (reference sequence). CDR3 loop: CSASWQSNTGELFF. The CDR3 region has the DNA TGCAGTGCTAGTTGGCAGTCGAACACCGGGGAGCTGTTTTTT.

There are a few counts of this clonotype. The chain combines TRBV12-3 or TRBV12-4 with TRBJ1-5; 12 bases agree with TRBD1. Trimming cost V 2 bases and J 9 bases; bases outside gene matches: 8. This CDR3 is 16 amino acids long. CDR3 coding DNA: TGTGCCAGCAGTTTAACCGGGACAGGGGGCATGCGGCCCCAGCATTTT. Translated: CASSLTGTGGMRPQHF.

This clonotype has only a few counts. V and J are TRBV27 and TRBJ2-7; 8 bases line up with TRBD2. V shed 5 bases, J shed 0 bases, and the junction held 3 bases outside the gene matches. CDR3 length equals 14 residues. Germline CDR1 is MNHEY and CDR2 is SMNVEV (reference sequence). CDR3 sequence reads: CASSISGTSYEQYF. The DNA of the CDR3 is TGTGCCAGCAGTATTAGCGGGACCTCCTACGAGCAGTACTTC.

V usage is TRBV7-6 and J usage is TRBJ2-2, with D unclear. The CDR3 has 12 residues. The V gene's germline CDR1 is SGHVS and CDR2 FNYEAQ. V was cut by 2 bases and J by 8 bases, with 6 bases left in between. CDR3: CASSLLLGELFF. The CDR3, as DNA: TGTGCCAGCAGCTTACTGCTTGGGGAGCTGTTTTTT.

This clonotype was seen only a few times. The rearrangement links TRBV5-1 to TRBJ1-1; 10 bases line up with TRBD1. The CDR3 is 16 amino acids. Losses at the gene ends were 4 bases for V and 1 base for J; bases not matched to a gene: 7. From germline, CDR1 is SGHRS and CDR2 YFSETQ. CDR3 residues: CASSLGQGIRNTEAFF. Here the CDR3 DNA reads TGCGCCAGCAGCCTGGGACAGGGGATTCGGAACACTGAAGCTTTCTTT. Together with reference TRBV5-1 and TRBJ1-1, the CDR3 gives the full variable domain: KAGVTQTPRYLIKTRGQQVTLSCSPISGHRSVSWYQQTPGQGLQFLFEYFSETQRNKGNFPGRFSGRQFSNSRSEMNVSTLELGDSALYLCASSLGQGIRNTEAFFGQGTRLTVV.

At least ten counts were recorded for this clonotype. The CDR3 region is CASSFRGSSYEQYF. The CDR3 bases are TGCGCCAGCAGCTTCAGGGGAAGCTCCTACGAGCAGTACTTC. The V gene is TRBV5-1, the J gene TRBJ2-7, with D possibly matching TRBD1 (6 bases). With 2 bases removed from V and 0 bases from J, the gap between germline ends came to 9 bases. This CDR3 spans 14 amino acids. Germline CDR1 reads SGHRS; CDR2 reads YFSETQ.

The chain couples TRBV10-3 to TRBJ2-2; TRBD2 aligns across 7 bases. CDR3 length: 17 residues. Losses at the gene ends were 2 bases for V and 7 bases for J; bases not matched to a gene: 13. CDR1 and CDR2 (germline): ENHRY, SYGVKD. The CDR3 DNA reads TGTGCCATCAGTGAGGTCTCGGGGCGGGAGTCCGGCGGGGAGCTGTTTTTT. As protein: CAISEVSGRESGGELFF.

The V gene is TRBV7-9, the J gene TRBJ2-1; 10 nucleotides line up with TRBD2. The CDR3 consists of 14 residues. V was clipped by 5 bases and J by 9 bases; unmatched bases: 7. Germline CDR1 reads SEHNR; CDR2 reads FQNEAQ (reference sequence). The CDR3 coding sequence is TGTGCCAGCAGCCTCGGACTAGCGGCTGGTGAGCAGTTCTTC. This gives the protein CASSLGLAAGEQFF.

This clonotype was seen a few times. The chain has TRBV7-2 and TRBJ1-1; tentatively, D is TRBD1 (6 bases). Trimming left V 5 bases short and J 4 bases short, with 11 bases between. This CDR3 spans 13 amino acids. Per the germline V gene, CDR1 is SGHTA and CDR2 is FQGNSA. CDR3: CASSEQGGTEAFF. The CDR3 DNA sequence: TGTGCCAGCAGCGAACAGGGAGGCACTGAAGCTTTCTTT.

This clonotype has just a few counts. This CDR3 is CSVEKTSHGQYF. The CDR3 DNA follows: TGCAGCGTTGAAAAGACCTCCCATGGGCAGTATTTT. The chain recombines TRBV29-1 with TRBJ2-3; D unclear. The CDR3 spans 12 residues. In germline, CDR1 is SQVTM, CDR2 ANQGSEA. With 2 bases removed from V and 11 bases from J, the gap between germline ends came to 14 bases.

CDR3 nucleotide sequence: TGTGCCAGCAGGGCGTCCGGGGGAGATACGCAGTATTTT. This encodes CASRASGGDTQYF. The rearrangement links TRBV27 to TRBJ2-3; maybe TRBD2 (6 bases). The CDR3 spans 13 residues. Germline values: CDR1 MNHEY, CDR2 SMNVEV (reference sequence). V was pared by 6 bases and J by 5 bases, with 12 bases between.

The rearrangement links TRBV10-3 to TRBJ1-1, with D unresolved. The V end lost 10 bases, the J end lost 0 bases, and 12 bases lay between the germline ends. CDR3 size: 13 residues. Germline lookup yields CDR1 ENHRY and CDR2 SYGVKD. The CDR3 region is CATRQDLNTEAFF. The CDR3 DNA is TGTGCCACCCGACAAGATCTGAACACTGAAGCTTTCTTT.

This chain links TRBV7-9 with TRBJ1-1, with D uncertain. The CDR3 has 15 residues. Trimming removed 4 bases from V and 3 bases from J, with 15 bases in between. Germline V CDR1 and CDR2: SEHNR, FQNEAQ (reference sequence). CDR3 sequence (DNA): TGTGCCAGCAGCTCCCCCGGCAGTGTGGACACTGAAGCTTTCTTT. It yields the protein CASSSPGSVDTEAFF.